Listed here are 24 T cell receptor beta chains from one sample, sequenced in a study of metastatic and nonmetastatic thyroid tumors. TCRdb recomputed clones from the PCR reads via MiXCR. The sample holds 5,000 to 5,500 clones; around 30% are singletons and the top ten take about 25%. There were no patients who had received any treatment before thyroid surgery. The specimen was adjacent normal tissue. The origin of the receptors is a female donor with papillary thyroid cancer or a benign thyroid nodule (not recorded which). Some clones in this sample may be carry-over from other donors' samples.

The chain uses TRBV5-1 and TRBJ2-1, with D unresolved. Germline CDR1 SGHRS, CDR2 YFSETQ. The CDR3 spans 13 residues. The V end lost 4 bases, the J end lost 10 bases, and 15 bases lay between the germline ends. This CDR3 reads CASSQNFHREQFF. The CDR3 nucleotides are TGCGCCAGCAGCCAAAACTTCCATCGGGAGCAGTTCTTC.

There are many counts of this clone. The chain carries TRBV3-1 and TRBJ1-6; a possible D gene is TRBD1 (6 bases). Trimming removed 4 bases at V and 9 bases at J, with 16 bases between. The CDR3 sequence is 15 residues long. Germline-derived CDR1 and CDR2 are LGHDT and YNNKEL (reference sequence). This CDR3 reads CASSPSGAFSSPLHF. For the CDR3, the DNA is TGTGCCAGCAGCCCGTCAGGGGCGTTTAGTTCACCCCTCCACTTT.

This chain's CDR3 is CASSGSGTSSYNEQFF. The CDR3 DNA sequence: TGCGCCAGCAGCGGTTCCGGGACTAGCTCCTACAATGAGCAGTTCTTC. This rearrangement joins TRBV4-1 to TRBJ2-1; 8 nucleotides match TRBD2. Germline CDR1 is MGHRA and CDR2 is YSYEKL. With 5 bases clipped from V and 0 bases from J, the junction kept 6 bases outside the gene matches. The CDR3 covers 16 residues.

The chain links TRBV28 to TRBJ2-1, with 10 bases fitting TRBD1. The CDR3 totals 15 residues. V shed 4 bases, J shed 6 bases, and the junction held 6 bases outside the gene matches. Germline lookup yields CDR1 MDHEN and CDR2 SYDVKM. The CDR3 region has the DNA TGTGCCAGCAGTTCCGACAGGGGGCGGATCAATGAGCAGTTCTTC. It specifies CASSSDRGRINEQFF.

This clone was observed many times. The genes are TRBV5-4 and TRBJ2-5; TRBD1 might be the D (6 bases). The V gene lost 4 bases and the J gene lost 3 bases, with 13 bases spanning the gap. Per the germline V gene, CDR1 is SGHNT and CDR2 is YYREEE (reference sequence). The CDR3 spans 14 residues. The CDR3 is CASSRQGLEETQYF. Written as DNA, the CDR3 is TGTGCCAGCAGCCGGCAGGGGCTCGAAGAGACCCAGTACTTC.

The chain uses TRBV6-2 or TRBV6-3 and TRBJ2-2, with unresolved D. Trimming removed 0 bases from V and 3 bases from J, with 17 bases in between. This CDR3 is 18 amino acids long. The germline gives CDR1 MNHEY, CDR2 SVGEGT. Written as DNA, the CDR3 is TGTGCCAGCAGTTACTCGAGGCCATCCTACAGCCACACCGGGGAGCTGTTTTTT. Protein: CASSYSRPSYSHTGELFF.

The chain employs TRBV5-1 and TRBJ2-5; D uncertain. The V end lost 4 bases, the J end lost 1 base, and 8 bases lay between the germline ends. This CDR3 spans 13 amino acids. The germline CDR1 and CDR2 sequences are SGHRS and YFSETQ. The CDR3 nucleotides are TGCGCCAGCAGCCGAATCGCCCAAGAGACCCAGTACTTC. Protein sequence: CASSRIAQETQYF. The complete variable domain, with remaining parts taken from reference TRBV5-1 and TRBJ2-5, reads KAGVTQTPRYLIKTRGQQVTLSCSPISGHRSVSWYQQTPGQGLQFLFEYFSETQRNKGNFPGRFSGRQFSNSRSEMNVSTLELGDSALYLCASSRIAQETQYFGPGTRLLVL.

The chain joins TRBV20-1 to TRBJ2-7; 7 nucleotides agree with TRBD1. Germline CDR1 DFQATT, CDR2 SNEGSKA (reference sequence). Trimming at V came to 4 bases and at J to 2 bases, leaving 5 bases not matched to a gene. This CDR3 has 13 residues. For the CDR3, the DNA is TGCAGTGCTACACGACAGGGACCCTACGAGCAGTACTTC. Residues: CSATRQGPYEQYF.

This clone was counted only a few times. The V call is TRBV6-1, the J call TRBJ1-1; D is possibly TRBD1 (6 bases). The V end lost 5 bases, the J end lost 1 base, and 14 bases lay between the germline ends. Per the germline V gene, CDR1 is MNHNS and CDR2 is SASEGT. This CDR3 is built from 15 residues. CDR3 region: CASSTEYRANTEAFF. CDR3 bases: TGTGCCAGCAGTACTGAATACAGGGCGAACACTGAAGCTTTCTTT.

This clone is labeled medium-sized. The rearrangement links TRBV30 to TRBJ2-7; 8 bases line up with TRBD2. V was pared by 8 bases and J by 0 bases, with 3 bases of the junction left unmatched. CDR3 length equals 12 residues. The V gene's germline CDR1 is GTSNPN and CDR2 SVGIG (reference sequence). CDR3 sequence (DNA): TGTGCCCGGGGGGGGAACTCCTACGAGCAGTACTTC. Its protein product is CARGGNSYEQYF.

The genes are TRBV5-1 and TRBJ2-7; 7 positions agree with TRBD1. Trimming removed 5 bases from V and 0 bases from J; junction bases left unmatched: 8. The CDR3 spans 15 residues. Germline assignment: CDR1 SGHRS and CDR2 YFSETQ. This CDR3 reads CASRHQGVCSYEQYF. The CDR3 nucleotides read TGCGCCAGCAGACACCAGGGGGTCTGCTCCTACGAGCAGTACTTC.

This clone was counted between two and nine times. Just one base apart from a much larger clone, this may be a read error. The chain's CDR3 is CSSVEVGLGTQYF. In DNA form, the CDR3 reads TGTAGCTCCGTCGAGGTGGGCCTGGGGACCCAGTACTTC. This chain links TRBV29-1 with TRBJ2-5; D unresolved. From germline, CDR1 is SQVTM and CDR2 ANQGSEA. This CDR3 comprises 13 residues.

This clone occurred a few times. A much larger clone sits a single nucleotide away, making a read error possible. The identical CDR3 is also encoded by other nucleotide sequences in the sample. The chain links TRBV20-1 to TRBJ2-1, with 9 bases aligning to TRBD2. Germline CDR1 and CDR2: DFQATT and SNEGSKA (reference sequence). This CDR3 has 16 residues. The V segment lost 8 bases and the J segment 7 bases; nucleotides outside the gene matches: 18. The CDR3 DNA reads TGCAGTCTCGAGGGGTCTAGCGGGGATCGTCGAAATGAGCAGTTCTTC. Amino acid sequence: CSLEGSSGDRRNEQFF.

This clone is labeled medium-sized (0.01 to 0.1%). The CDR3 nucleotides read TGCAGTGCTAGGGGATTTTCTCGGACAGGACTGAACACTGAAGCTTTCTTT. This codes for CSARGFSRTGLNTEAFF. This chain uses TRBV20-1 with TRBJ1-1; 7 bases align to TRBD1. With V trimmed by 3 bases and J by 0 bases, 13 bases remained unmatched. Germline V gene data show CDR1 as DFQATT and CDR2 as SNEGSKA (reference sequence). CDR3 size: 17 residues.

This clone is labeled as medium-sized. The chain carries TRBV7-2 and TRBJ1-1, with unresolved D. This CDR3 is 13 amino acids long. Germline CDR1 is SGHTA and CDR2 is FQGNSA. The V gene lost 5 bases and the J gene lost 0 bases, with 7 bases spanning the gap. The CDR3 sequence is CASSQALNTEAFF. CDR3 bases: TGTGCCAGCAGCCAGGCCCTGAACACTGAAGCTTTCTTT.

This clone was detected a few times. A read error may account for a junction end that differs from germline. The J gene is TRBJ2-2, the V gene TRBV24-1, with TRBD1 as a possible D gene (6 bases). The CDR3 sequence is 20 residues long. Germline values: CDR1 KGHDR, CDR2 SFDVKD. The CDR3 reads CATSDSSVAGDIPNTGEMFF. The CDR3 coding sequence is TGTGCCACCAGTGATTCATCGGTCGCAGGGGATATACCCAACACCGGGGAGATGTTTTTT.

Of note for this clone: A read error is likely, as this CDR3 ends without the conserved phenylalanine or tryptophan. The chain uses TRBV20-1 and TRBJ2-7; D possibly matches TRBD1 or TRBD2 (5 bases each). In germline, CDR1 is DFQATT, CDR2 SNEGSKA (reference sequence). The CDR3 loop spans 13 amino acids. The CDR3 nucleotides are TGCAGTGCATACTCGGGGCTTTCCTACGATCAGTACCTC. Its protein product is CSAYSGLSYDQYL.

The table lists this clone with a few counts. The chain uses TRBV28 and TRBJ1-5, with a possible D match to TRBD1 (5 bases). Per germline, CDR1 MDHEN and CDR2 SYDVKM. The CDR3 sequence is 14 residues long. V was trimmed by 4 bases and J by 4 bases, leaving 11 bases between them. The CDR3 bases are TGTGCCAGCAGTTCACATTGGGGGAATCAGCCCCAGCATTTT. It codes for CASSSHWGNQPQHF.

This clone was seen a few times. V and J are TRBV6-2 or TRBV6-3 and TRBJ2-7; the match to TRBD2 covers 7 bases. Losses at the gene ends were 2 bases for V and 2 bases for J; bases not matched to a gene: 12. CDR3 length: 17 residues. The germline V gene has CDR1 MNHEY and CDR2 SVGEGT. CDR3: CASSYASGGFVPYEQYF. The CDR3 DNA follows: TGTGCCAGCAGTTACGCTAGCGGTGGTTTTGTCCCCTACGAGCAGTACTTC.

This clone showed up many times. The chain uses TRBV5-1 and TRBJ2-1, with 8 bases identical to TRBD2. Losses at the gene ends were 7 bases for V and 8 bases for J; bases not matched to a gene: 14. This CDR3 region has 15 residues. The germline V gene encodes CDR1 SGHRS and CDR2 YFSETQ. The CDR3 is CASGPLAGGSDEQFF. Here the CDR3 DNA reads TGCGCCAGCGGGCCCCTCGCGGGGGGTTCGGATGAGCAGTTCTTC.

In its sample, this clone is medium-sized. The gene calls are TRBV7-9 and TRBJ1-1, with D hard to call. This CDR3 comprises 13 residues. Germline loops: CDR1 SEHNR, CDR2 FQNEAQ (reference sequence). V lost 1 base and J 0 bases, leaving 3 bases between the germline ends. The CDR3 here is CASSLEMNTEAFF. For the CDR3, the DNA is TGTGCCAGCAGCTTAGAGATGAACACTGAAGCTTTCTTT. The whole variable domain, filled in from reference TRBV7-9 and TRBJ1-1, reads DTGVSQNPRHKITKRGQNVTFRCDPISEHNRLYWYRQTLGQGPEFLTYFQNEAQLEKSRLLSDRFSAERPKGSFSTLEIQRTEQGDSAMYLCASSLEMNTEAFFGQGTRLTVV.

The chain links TRBV30 to TRBJ2-7, with D possibly being TRBD1 (5 bases). The germline V and J ends were trimmed by 6 bases and 3 bases, with 15 bases remaining between them. Germline CDR1 GTSNPN, CDR2 SVGIG (reference sequence). The CDR3 has 13 amino acids. The CDR3 sequence: CACKGFRSYEQYF. The CDR3 bases are TGTGCCTGTAAGGGGTTCAGGAGCTACGAGCAGTACTTC. The full variable domain, completed using reference TRBV30 and TRBJ2-7, is SQTIHQWPATLVQPVGSPLSLECTVEGTSNPNLYWYRQAAGRGLQLLFYSVGIGQISSEVPQNLSASRPQDRQFILSSKKLLLSDSGFYLCACKGFRSYEQYFGPGTRLTVT.

This clone is large in the sample. This chain links TRBV10-1 with TRBJ2-1; TRBD2 matches 8 bases. V trimming: 6 bases; J trimming: 2 bases; junction bases outside the gene matches: 6. This CDR3 has 15 residues. Germline V lookup: CDR1 WNHNN, CDR2 SYGVQD (reference sequence). For the CDR3, the DNA is TGCGCCAGCAGCCGGGGGGGTAAAACCTACAATGAGCAGTTCTTC. It translates to CASSRGGKTYNEQFF.

This clone appeared a few times. The gene calls are TRBV6-6 and TRBJ2-3; possibly TRBD1 for D (5 bases). V was shortened by 0 bases and J by 14 bases, with 21 bases between the two germline ends. The CDR3 covers 15 residues. Germline assignment: CDR1 MNHNY and CDR2 SVGAGI (reference sequence). CDR3: CASSYSGQITDKRYF. The CDR3 DNA sequence: TGTGCCAGCAGTTACTCGGGGCAGATCACAGATAAGCGGTATTTT.